The 27 T cell receptor beta chains given below trace back to one sample, sequenced in a study of shared clonotypes between healthy human individuals. The data were produced by immunoSEQ multiplex PCR, yet TCRdb's version contains in-frame clones alone and is incomplete. The table has about 710,000 clones, around four fifths seen once. The source material was memory CD4+ T cells sorted from blood. Regarding subset: CD45RA-negative fraction. Receptor source: a woman younger than 45 in good health.

The chain employs TRBV5-1 and TRBJ2-7, with D perhaps assigned TRBD1 or TRBD2 (5 bases each). CDR3 length: 14 residues. V was pared by 4 bases and J by 5 bases, with 16 bases between. Germline V lookup: CDR1 SGHRS, CDR2 YFSETQ. The CDR3 region has the DNA TGCGCCAGCAGCCCTCAGGGACCCCCTAACGAGCAGTACTTC. This translates into CASSPQGPPNEQYF.

The chain uses TRBV7-9 and TRBJ2-7; D call uncertain. The CDR3 consists of 13 residues. Between the trimmed V and J ends, which lost 3 bases and 1 base, there was a span of 7 bases. Germline V gene data show CDR1 as SEHNR and CDR2 as FQNEAQ (reference sequence). CDR3 loop: CASSFLTSYEQYF. DNA of the CDR3: TGTGCCAGCAGCTTTCTAACATCCTACGAGCAGTACTTC.

The chain carries TRBV5-1 and TRBJ2-3; 7 bases align to TRBD1. Germline trimming cut 0 bases from V and 1 base from J; bases unmatched to any gene: 2. This CDR3 contains 15 residues. Germline loops: CDR1 SGHRS, CDR2 YFSETQ. The CDR3 sequence is CASSLDGQGTDTQYF. The CDR3 nucleotides are TGCGCCAGCAGCTTGGATGGACAGGGCACAGATACGCAGTATTTT.

This chain links TRBV2 with TRBJ2-5, with D possibly being TRBD2 (6 bases). Germline V gene sequence: CDR1 SNHLY, CDR2 FYNNEI. Trimming pared 6 bases from V and 13 bases from J, leaving 18 bases between. The CDR3 covers 12 residues. CDR3 bases: TGTGCCAGCAGAGTTACTAGCATCCAGCGGTACTTC. It is translated as CASRVTSIQRYF.

This clone showed up just once. The sample carries other DNA sequences with the same CDR3. V is TRBV5-1 and J is TRBJ1-1; no definite D call. Per germline, CDR1 SGHRS and CDR2 YFSETQ. The CDR3 sequence is 15 residues long. Trimming pared 1 base from V and 1 base from J, leaving 11 bases between. The CDR3 DNA follows: TGCGCCAGCAGCTTGAGCCCGAATGAGAACACTGAAGCTTTCTTT. Protein product: CASSLSPNENTEAFF. Using reference TRBV5-1 and TRBJ1-1 for the parts outside the CDR3, the full variable domain is KAGVTQTPRYLIKTRGQQVTLSCSPISGHRSVSWYQQTPGQGLQFLFEYFSETQRNKGNFPGRFSGRQFSNSRSEMNVSTLELGDSALYLCASSLSPNENTEAFFGQGTRLTVV.

This rearrangement joins TRBV6-4 to TRBJ1-3; TRBD1 is a possible D gene (6 bases). Trimming shortened V by 10 bases and J by 2 bases, and 15 bases separated the two germline ends. The CDR3 spans 14 residues. From germline, CDR1 is MRHNA and CDR2 SNTAGT. Here the CDR3 reads CAMGDTGTGNTIYF. DNA of the CDR3: TGTGCCATGGGGGACACCGGGACTGGAAACACCATATATTTT.

This sequence joins TRBV29-1 and TRBJ2-3, with 12 bases lining up with TRBD2. V shed 8 bases and J 4 bases; nucleotides not matched to a gene: 7. This CDR3 region has 14 residues. Germline CDR1 SQVTM, CDR2 ANQGSEA. The DNA for the CDR3 is TGCAGCCTGGTACTAGCGGGAGGCCCAGATACGCAGTATTTT. Protein: CSLVLAGGPDTQYF.

This clone showed up just a few times. The chain joins TRBV29-1 to TRBJ2-1; tentatively, D is TRBD2 (5 bases). V dropped 3 bases and J dropped 7 bases, with 19 bases sitting between them. Germline V gene data show CDR1 as SQVTM and CDR2 as ANQGSEA. The CDR3 runs to 15 residues. CDR3 residues: CSVEVGARERNEQFF. CDR3 DNA: TGCAGCGTTGAGGTTGGCGCCCGGGAAAGGAATGAGCAGTTCTTC.

The gene calls are TRBV10-1 and TRBJ2-1; TRBD2 matches 8 bases. The length of the CDR3 is 14 residues. V was pared by 6 bases and J by 7 bases, with 8 bases of the junction left unmatched. The V gene's germline CDR1 is WNHNN and CDR2 SYGVQD (reference sequence). The CDR3 is CASSGAGVLNEQFF. The CDR3 DNA reads TGCGCCAGCAGCGGAGCGGGAGTTTTGAATGAGCAGTTCTTC.

The chain combines TRBV5-4 with TRBJ2-2; no clear D gene. Germline values: CDR1 SGHNT, CDR2 YYREEE (reference sequence). The length of the CDR3 is 11 residues. The ends were cut back, 0 bases at V and 10 bases at J, with 4 bases in the middle. The CDR3 bases are TGTGCCAGCAGCTTGGACGCGGAGCTGTTTTTT. Translating gives CASSLDAELFF.

This clone showed up just once. The chain combines TRBV19 with TRBJ1-1, with D maybe TRBD1 (5 bases). CDR1 LNHDA and CDR2 SQIVND come from the germline V gene (reference sequence). Trimming stripped 5 bases from V and 3 bases from J, with 13 bases between. The CDR3 consists of 14 residues. CDR3 sequence reads: CASSPRIGDTEAFF. The CDR3, as DNA: TGTGCCAGTAGTCCCCGGATAGGGGACACTGAAGCTTTCTTT.

The gene calls are TRBV20-1 and TRBJ2-1; D is unresolved. The CDR3 length is 11 residues. The V gene lost 5 bases and the J gene lost 8 bases, with 10 bases spanning the gap. Per the germline V gene, CDR1 is DFQATT and CDR2 is SNEGSKA (reference sequence). The CDR3 DNA sequence: TGCAGTGCTCTAAGGGCTGATGAGCAGTTCTTC. This translates into CSALRADEQFF.

The rearrangement links TRBV29-1 to TRBJ2-1; D call uncertain. The V gene's germline CDR1 is SQVTM and CDR2 ANQGSEA. The V end lost 7 bases, the J end lost 4 bases, and 17 bases lay between the germline ends. CDR3 length equals 14 residues. CDR3 nucleotides: TGCAGCGCCCTTGGGTCCCTGTGGTACAATGAGCAGTTCTTC. Its protein is CSALGSLWYNEQFF.

The chain joins TRBV19 to TRBJ2-2, with D possibly TRBD2 on 6 matching bases. The CDR3 is made up of 12 amino acids. Between the trimmed V and J ends, which lost 5 bases and 13 bases, there was a span of 14 bases. Germline-derived CDR1 and CDR2 are LNHDA and SQIVND (reference sequence). CDR3 region: CASSPQEGWLFF. The CDR3 DNA sequence: TGTGCCAGTAGTCCCCAGGAGGGGTGGCTGTTTTTT.

The genes are TRBV7-9 and TRBJ1-2; 9 nucleotides agree with TRBD1. Germline trimming cut 4 bases from V and 4 bases from J; bases unmatched to any gene: 4. Germline V gene data show CDR1 as SEHNR and CDR2 as FQNEAQ (reference sequence). This CDR3 contains 14 residues. The CDR3 here is CASSWETGGYGYTF. The CDR3 DNA is TGTGCCAGCAGCTGGGAGACAGGGGGCTATGGCTACACCTTC. Full variable domain (remainder filled in from reference TRBV7-9 and TRBJ1-2): DTGVSQNPRHKITKRGQNVTFRCDPISEHNRLYWYRQTLGQGPEFLTYFQNEAQLEKSRLLSDRFSAERPKGSFSTLEIQRTEQGDSAMYLCASSWETGGYGYTFGSGTRLTVV.

The rearrangement joins TRBV10-3 to TRBJ1-2, with a possible D match to TRBD1 (6 bases). The length of the CDR3 is 13 residues. Trimming cost V 3 bases and J 7 bases, with 12 bases left between them. Per the germline V gene, CDR1 is ENHRY and CDR2 is SYGVKD. The CDR3 sequence: CAISDTGFLGYTF. For the CDR3, the DNA is TGTGCCATCAGTGATACAGGGTTTCTTGGCTACACCTTC.

The table lists this clone with a few counts. V gene TRBV6-1 combines with J gene TRBJ1-4, with unresolved D. This CDR3 spans 14 amino acids. CDR1 and CDR2 (germline): MNHNS, SASEGT. V was cut by 2 bases and J by 8 bases, with 12 bases left in between. The CDR3 reads CASSENGRREKLFF. The CDR3 coding sequence is TGTGCCAGCAGTGAAAACGGGCGACGGGAAAAACTGTTTTTT.

CDR3 region: CASSVGRMSNQPQHF. The DNA of the CDR3 is TGTGCCAGTAGTGTCGGACGGATGAGCAATCAGCCCCAGCATTTT. This rearrangement joins TRBV19 to TRBJ1-5; no reliable D call. The ends were cut back, 5 bases at V and 1 base at J, with 12 bases in the middle. Germline CDR1 and CDR2: LNHDA and SQIVND (reference sequence). This CDR3 spans 15 amino acids.

On this clone: Other nucleotide sequences in the sample specify the same CDR3. This sequence joins TRBV11-2 and TRBJ2-7; 10 bases align to TRBD1. Germline trimming cut 6 bases from V and 0 bases from J; bases unmatched to any gene: 5. The CDR3 contains 15 residues. The V gene's germline CDR1 is SGHAT and CDR2 FQNNGV. The CDR3 sequence: CASSLDRGTSYEQYF. Written as DNA, the CDR3 is TGTGCCAGCAGTTTGGACAGGGGGACCTCCTACGAGCAGTACTTC.

This chain connects TRBV6-4 to TRBJ2-5; D possibly corresponds to TRBD1 (5 bases). The CDR3 is 13 amino acids. The V end lost 2 bases, the J end lost 5 bases, and 9 bases lay between the germline ends. Germline V gene sequence: CDR1 MRHNA, CDR2 SNTAGT. The CDR3 nucleotides are TGTGCCAGCAGTGACCAGGGTCCGGAGACCCAGTACTTC. It encodes CASSDQGPETQYF.

The chain joins TRBV7-3 to TRBJ2-1; 8 bases map to TRBD2. This CDR3 has 14 amino acids. Germline assignment: CDR1 SGHTA and CDR2 FQGTGA. The junction had 7 bases not matched to a gene; V was cut back by 5 bases and J by 7 bases. The CDR3: CASSRAGGGNEQFF. The DNA for the CDR3 is TGTGCCAGCAGCCGTGCGGGAGGTGGAAATGAGCAGTTCTTC.

This chain uses TRBV6-4 with TRBJ2-7, with D perhaps TRBD2 (6 bases). With 10 bases removed from V and 2 bases from J, the gap between germline ends came to 18 bases. The CDR3 loop spans 14 amino acids. CDR1 MRHNA and CDR2 SNTAGT come from the germline V gene. The CDR3 loop is CANQEGLHAYEQYF. The CDR3 DNA sequence: TGTGCCAACCAGGAGGGGTTACATGCCTACGAGCAGTACTTC.

The rearrangement joins TRBV6-4 to TRBJ2-3; 7 nucleotides match TRBD2. The CDR3 runs to 13 residues. CDR1 is MRHNA and CDR2 is SNTAGT in the germline V gene. Trimming at V came to 2 bases and at J to 5 bases, leaving 1 base not matched to a gene. The CDR3 reads CASSDQRGDTQYF. The CDR3, as DNA: TGTGCCAGCAGTGACCAGCGGGGAGATACGCAGTATTTT.

The chain recombines TRBV5-6 with TRBJ1-2; TRBD1 matches 7 bases. V dropped 2 bases and J dropped 7; count of bases not matched to a gene: 5. The CDR3 is 13 amino acids. Germline loops: CDR1 SGHDT, CDR2 YYEEEE. The CDR3 sequence: CASSFNRGSGYTF. The CDR3 DNA sequence: TGTGCCAGCAGCTTTAACAGGGGAAGTGGCTACACCTTC.

CDR3 loop: CASSPASGTIYEQYF. CDR3 DNA: TGTGCCAGCTCACCAGCTAGCGGGACTATATACGAGCAGTACTTC. The rearrangement links TRBV18 to TRBJ2-7, with 9 bases aligning to TRBD2. CDR3 length: 15 residues. V gave up 2 bases and J gave up 4 bases; unmatched junction bases: 6. Germline values: CDR1 KGHSH, CDR2 LQKENI.

The gene calls are TRBV30 and TRBJ2-6; 7 bases map to TRBD2. CDR1 is GTSNPN and CDR2 is SVGIG in the germline V gene (reference sequence). Losses at the gene ends were 4 bases for V and 0 bases for J; bases not matched to a gene: 6. This CDR3 contains 16 residues. The CDR3 here is CAWTSGSDSGANVLTF. CDR3 coding DNA: TGTGCCTGGACTAGCGGTTCTGACTCTGGGGCCAACGTCCTGACTTTC.

This clone was observed a handful of times. The CDR3 reads CASSYSSGSSTDTQYF. The DNA of the CDR3 is TGTGCCAGCAGTTACTCTAGCGGGAGTAGCACAGATACGCAGTATTTT. The chain is built from TRBV6-6 and TRBJ2-3; 9 positions agree with TRBD2. CDR1 is MNHNY, CDR2 SVGAGI, per germline (reference sequence). The CDR3 is 16 residues long. The ends lost 0 bases at V and 0 bases at J; junction bases unmatched: 1.